This is a list of T cell receptor beta chains from one sample in a study of PD-L1 blockade in urothelial cancer. TCRdb's table, derived via immunoSEQ multiplex PCR, lists solely in-frame clones and lacks some. This sample carries some 120,000 clones, around nine tenths of them seen once, and the ten largest clones take more than 1.5%. This specimen consisted of PBMCs, obtained around atezolizumab (anti-PD-L1) treatment. These receptors came from a man aged 55 to 69 with urothelial cancer. CDR3s include the opening cysteine and the closing phenylalanine or tryptophan. Fields, in order: V gene, CDR3 length, clone size, J gene, CDR3 protein. The size field is filled for only some rows; it gives once, few, many or a size class.

>TRBV19|13|once|TRBJ2-5
CASGTTGVETQYF
>TRBV18|16|few|TRBJ2-1
CASSPDQRGLGNEQFF
>TRBV5-1|15|few|TRBJ1-1
CASSQGDREDTEAFF
>TRBV7-2|15|NA|TRBJ2-1
CASSAEGVYNNEQFF
>TRBV4-1|15|NA|TRBJ2-3
CASSPAGDGTDTQYF
>TRBV11-2|13|NA|TRBJ2-7
CASSLDRSHEQYF
>TRBV7-9|14|NA|TRBJ1-1
CASSLSRGPTEAFF
>TRBV14|16|NA|TRBJ2-7
CASSHDQGQASYEQYF
>TRBV7-8|15|NA|TRBJ2-1
CASNRIKRENNEQFF
>TRBV7-2|14|NA|TRBJ2-7
CASSLGRATYEQYF
>TRBV15|12|NA|TRBJ2-7
CATGDRAYEQYF